Following are 25 T cell receptor beta chains from one sample sequenced in a study of blood T cell repertoires in COVID-19. Assay: immunoSEQ multiplex PCR; the TCRdb copy retains only in-frame clones and omits some. This sample yields about 180,000 clones, of which roughly four fifths are seen a single time; roughly 6.3% belongs to the top ten. Sequenced: peripheral blood. The receptor source for this set is a human donor in a cohort sampled during active COVID-19.

The chain joins TRBV7-9 to TRBJ2-5; the match to TRBD2 covers 8 bases. The V and J ends lost 6 bases and 5 bases, in that order; junction bases with no gene match: 11. Germline CDR1 is SEHNR and CDR2 is FQNEAQ (reference sequence). The CDR3 consists of 15 residues. The DNA for the CDR3 is TGTGCCAGCAGTCCTCTGCGGGGGGCGCAGGAGACCCAGTACTTC. Encoded protein: CASSPLRGAQETQYF. The full variable domain, in which reference TRBV7-9 and TRBJ2-5 provide the parts outside the CDR3, is DTGVSQNPRHKITKRGQNVTFRCDPISEHNRLYWYRQTLGQGPEFLTYFQNEAQLEKSRLLSDRFSAERPKGSFSTLEIQRTEQGDSAMYLCASSPLRGAQETQYFGPGTRLLVL.

The CDR3 region is CASSQTGSNQPQHF. DNA for the CDR3: TGCGCCAGCAGCCAAACAGGGAGTAATCAGCCCCAGCATTTT. V is TRBV4-1 and J is TRBJ1-5; perhaps TRBD1 as D (6 bases). Trimming pared 2 bases from V and 4 bases from J, leaving 9 bases between. The CDR3 length is 14 residues. Looked up from germline, CDR1 is MGHRA and CDR2 is YSYEKL.

This chain uses TRBV6-5 with TRBJ2-3; possibly TRBD2 for D (5 bases). V gave up 6 bases and J gave up 2 bases, with 9 bases separating them. This CDR3 is 13 amino acids long. Germline V gene lookup returns CDR1 MNHEY and CDR2 SVGAGI. The CDR3, as DNA: TGTGCCAGCAGCGGACTCTTCACAGATACGCAGTATTTT. It encodes CASSGLFTDTQYF.

The chain links TRBV3-1 (or the pseudogene TRBV3-2) to TRBJ2-7; 8 nucleotides line up with TRBD2. Germline lookup yields CDR1 LGHDT and CDR2 YNNKEL (reference sequence). The CDR3 spans 16 residues. V was pared by 0 bases and J by 7 bases, with 11 bases of the junction left unmatched. The CDR3 sequence is CASSQDRIAGFQEQYF. For the CDR3, the DNA is TGTGCCAGCAGCCAAGATAGGATAGCGGGGTTCCAAGAGCAGTACTTC.

The chain links TRBV13 to TRBJ1-1; D possibly corresponds to TRBD1 (5 bases). V was cut by 10 bases and J by 1 base, with 10 bases left in between. The CDR3 is 12 residues long. Germline V gene lookup returns CDR1 PRHDT and CDR2 FYEKMQ (reference sequence). The CDR3 DNA reads TGTGCCACCCTTACAGGGAACACTGAAGCTTTCTTT. Translating it yields CATLTGNTEAFF.

The J gene is TRBJ1-2, the V gene TRBV9; D gene unclear. CDR1 and CDR2 (germline): SGDLS, YYNGEE. Trimming removed 7 bases at V and 1 base at J, with 14 bases between. This CDR3 contains 14 residues. This chain's CDR3 is CASEARPGNYGYTF. The CDR3, as DNA: TGTGCCAGCGAGGCCCGGCCGGGTAACTATGGCTACACCTTC.

The chain couples TRBV2 to TRBJ1-6, with 7 bases that match TRBD1. V lost 6 bases, J lost 0 bases, and 11 bases stayed unmatched. CDR3 size: 18 residues. In germline, CDR1 is SNHLY, CDR2 FYNNEI. The CDR3 DNA follows: TGTGCCAGCAGCTTTACAGGGGCAACTGGCTCCTATAATTCACCCCTCCACTTT. It yields the protein CASSFTGATGSYNSPLHF.

The V call is TRBV27, the J call TRBJ1-6; 9 positions agree with TRBD1. CDR3 size: 17 residues. Unmatched junction bases numbered 7, after V lost 0 bases and J lost 7 bases. Germline CDR1 reads MNHEY; CDR2 reads SMNVEV (reference sequence). CDR3 residues: CASSLSQGAIGNSPLHF. CDR3 DNA: TGTGCCAGCAGTTTATCACAGGGGGCTATCGGGAATTCACCCCTCCACTTT.

This chain uses TRBV5-1 with TRBJ2-7, with 7 bases that match TRBD1. Losses at the gene ends were 0 bases for V and 1 base for J; bases not matched to a gene: 4. Germline V gives CDR1 SGHRS, CDR2 YFSETQ. The CDR3 covers 15 residues. The CDR3 sequence: CASSLVPGGSYEQYF. In DNA form, the CDR3 reads TGCGCCAGCAGCTTGGTTCCAGGGGGATCCTACGAGCAGTACTTC.

This rearrangement joins TRBV6-1 to TRBJ1-6, with D possibly being TRBD1 (5 bases). V gave up 1 base and J gave up 6 bases, with 13 bases separating them. Germline V gives CDR1 MNHNS, CDR2 SASEGT. The CDR3 is 16 amino acids. CDR3 protein: CASSEEGGGGNSPLHF. Written as DNA, the CDR3 is TGTGCCAGCAGTGAAGAAGGTGGGGGGGGTAATTCACCCCTCCACTTT.

The rearrangement joins TRBV27 to TRBJ2-7; tentatively, D is TRBD2 (7 bases). This CDR3 has 19 residues. Germline V gives CDR1 MNHEY, CDR2 SMNVEV (reference sequence). Trimming shortened V by 8 bases and J by 2 bases, and 31 bases separated the two germline ends. As DNA, the CDR3 is TGTGCCAGCGCCTCCGGCGCAGGGTGGGGGGCTAGCGGAACCTACGAGCAGTACTTC. This sequence encodes CASASGAGWGASGTYEQYF.

J is TRBJ1-5 and V is TRBV23-1; D is unresolved. TRBV23-1 is an ORF for which the function is uncertain. The CDR3 has 15 amino acids. With 4 bases removed from V and 5 bases from J, the gap between germline ends came to 15 bases. CDR3 residues: CASSPWGGEDQPQHF. The CDR3 nucleotides read TGCGCCAGCAGTCCCTGGGGAGGTGAGGATCAGCCCCAGCATTTT.

The rearrangement uses TRBV9 and TRBJ1-2, with 11 bases that match TRBD1. This CDR3 spans 16 amino acids. Germline values: CDR1 SGDLS, CDR2 YYNGEE. After removal of 3 bases from V and 4 bases from J, the junction contained 8 bases not matched to a gene. The CDR3 region is CASSADGTGGTYGYTF. The CDR3 region has the DNA TGTGCCAGCAGCGCGGACGGGACAGGGGGAACCTATGGCTACACCTTC. Full variable domain (rest looked up from reference TRBV9 and TRBJ1-2): DSGVTQTPKHLITATGQRVTLRCSPRSGDLSVYWYQQSLDQGLQFLIQYYNGEERAKGNILERFSAQQFPDLHSELNLSSLELGDSALYFCASSADGTGGTYGYTFGSGTRLTVV.

The chain carries TRBV13 and TRBJ2-1; 10 bases match TRBD2. This CDR3 is 16 amino acids long. The germline V gene has CDR1 PRHDT and CDR2 FYEKMQ (reference sequence). V lost 4 bases, J lost 7 bases, and 10 bases stayed unmatched. The CDR3 loop is CASSSRSGGAPNEQFF. The CDR3 DNA reads TGTGCCAGCAGCTCCCGAAGCGGGGGGGCCCCAAATGAGCAGTTCTTC. The full variable domain, rest sourced from reference TRBV13 and TRBJ2-1, is AAGVIQSPRHLIKEKRETATLKCYPIPRHDTVYWYQQGPGQDPQFLISFYEKMQSDKGSIPDRFSAQQFSDYHSELNMSSLELGDSALYFCASSSRSGGAPNEQFFGPGTRLTVL.

CDR3 nucleotides: TGTGCCAGAAGCTTCGCAGGGCATGGCTACACCTTC. It is translated as CARSFAGHGYTF. The chain uses TRBV5-3 and TRBJ1-2, with a possible D match to TRBD1 (5 bases). TRBV5-3 is an ORF for which the function is uncertain. CDR3 length equals 12 residues. Deletions cut 2 bases from V and 6 bases from J, with 8 bases between.

The CDR3 loop is CASSPVVVGRGYGYTF. The CDR3, as DNA: TGCGCCAGCAGCCCGGTGGTAGTGGGGCGAGGCTATGGCTACACCTTC. V and J are TRBV5-1 and TRBJ1-2; D perhaps matches TRBD1 (5 bases). Trimming left V 4 bases short and J 4 bases short, with 20 bases between. CDR3 length: 16 amino acids. In germline, CDR1 is SGHRS, CDR2 YFSETQ.

This clone has a single count. The gene calls are TRBV5-1 and TRBJ2-5; D is unclear. Germline V CDR1 and CDR2: SGHRS, YFSETQ. There are 14 residues in the CDR3. Trimming took off 4 bases at V and 5 bases at J, with 15 bases between the two ends. The CDR3 nucleotides are TGCGCCAGCAGCCACCCGGTTAGAGTGGAGACCCAGTACTTC. It yields the protein CASSHPVRVETQYF. Looking up the rest from reference TRBV5-1 and TRBJ2-5 gives the full variable domain: KAGVTQTPRYLIKTRGQQVTLSCSPISGHRSVSWYQQTPGQGLQFLFEYFSETQRNKGNFPGRFSGRQFSNSRSEMNVSTLELGDSALYLCASSHPVRVETQYFGPGTRLLVL.

The chain carries TRBV24-1 and TRBJ1-5; D may be TRBD1 (6 bases). Germline CDR1 and CDR2: KGHDR and SFDVKD. Trimming stripped 2 bases from V and 4 bases from J, with 17 bases between. The CDR3 is 17 residues long. The CDR3 DNA reads TGTGCCACCAGTGATTGGTCACAGGGTCCTCCAAATCAGCCCCAGCATTTT. Translating gives CATSDWSQGPPNQPQHF.

The J gene is TRBJ2-4, the V gene TRBV19, with D possibly matching TRBD2 (5 bases). Trimming removed 1 base at V and 0 bases at J, with 13 bases between. The germline V gene encodes CDR1 LNHDA and CDR2 SQIVND (reference sequence). The CDR3 is made up of 17 amino acids. In DNA form, the CDR3 reads TGTGCCAGTAGTATAGTTTTGGGAGACGTAGCCAAAAACATTCAGTACTTC. Residues: CASSIVLGDVAKNIQYF.

This clone was seen a handful of times. This chain joins TRBV5-1 and TRBJ1-1, with no clear D. Per the germline V gene, CDR1 is SGHRS and CDR2 is YFSETQ. V was shortened by 0 bases and J by 7 bases, with 7 bases between the two germline ends. This CDR3 has 12 residues. The CDR3, as DNA: TGCGCCAGCAGCTTGGGGCAGGATGAAGCTTTCTTT. Translation: CASSLGQDEAFF.

The chain carries TRBV19 and TRBJ1-1, with a weak D call TRBD1 (5 bases). V was shortened by 5 bases and J by 3 bases, with 13 bases between the two germline ends. The CDR3 totals 14 residues. In germline, CDR1 is LNHDA, CDR2 SQIVND (reference sequence). As DNA, the CDR3 is TGTGCCAGTAGTCCCCAAGACAGATACACTGAAGCTTTCTTT. The encoded protein is CASSPQDRYTEAFF.

This chain joins TRBV2 and TRBJ2-5, with 10 bases aligning to TRBD2. The CDR3 has 15 amino acids. V lost 8 bases, J lost 9 bases, and 15 bases stayed unmatched. CDR1 SNHLY and CDR2 FYNNEI come from the germline V gene. The DNA for the CDR3 is TGTGCCAGCGGAACCGGGACTAGCGATCCGGGGGCCCAGTACTTC. This encodes CASGTGTSDPGAQYF.

The gene calls are TRBV30 and TRBJ1-4; no firm D call. The CDR3 totals 15 residues. V gave up 3 bases and J gave up 8 bases, with 19 bases separating them. Germline loops: CDR1 GTSNPN, CDR2 SVGIG (reference sequence). The CDR3 is CAWSSTAAFREKLFF. The DNA for the CDR3 is TGTGCCTGGAGCTCGACTGCGGCTTTTCGAGAAAAACTGTTTTTT.

The chain uses TRBV15 and TRBJ2-7; tentative D call: TRBD1 (5 bases). Trimming removed 0 bases at V and 0 bases at J, with 9 bases between. This CDR3 spans 15 amino acids. Germline loops: CDR1 LNHNV, CDR2 YYDKDF (reference sequence). The CDR3, as DNA: TGTGCCACCAGCAGAGATGAAACAGGCTCCTACGAGCAGTACTTC. Translating gives CATSRDETGSYEQYF.

This chain uses TRBV5-4 with TRBJ2-7; 9 bases align to TRBD1. The CDR3 extends over 12 amino acids. CDR1 and CDR2 from the germline V gene are SGHNT and YYREEE (reference sequence). Germline trimming cut 2 bases from V and 7 bases from J; bases unmatched to any gene: 1. Written as DNA, the CDR3 is TGTGCCAGCAGCTTCGGACAGGGGGAGCAGTACTTC. Its translation: CASSFGQGEQYF.